These 2 T cell receptor beta chains share one sample of origin, sequenced in a study of beta chain features in type 1 diabetes. The whole isolated RNA underwent reverse transcription, so sequencing captured expressed TCRB transcripts. Method: immunoSEQ multiplex PCR; TCRdb's copy keeps in-frame clones and lacks some. The table records fewer than 900,000 clones, roughly a sixth of them present only once. Material: naive CD4+ T cells from blood. These receptors all come from a woman aged 18-29 years in good health.

The chain links TRBV20-1 to TRBJ1-2; D unclear. The CDR3 covers 11 residues. V lost 1 base, J lost 10 bases, and 10 bases lay in between. From germline, CDR1 is DFQATT and CDR2 SNEGSKA (reference sequence). CDR3 nucleotide sequence: TGCAGTGCTAGAGCATACGAGGTCTACACCTTC. Its translation: CSARAYEVYTF.

J is TRBJ2-1 and V is TRBV19; D remains ambiguous. Germline V lookup: CDR1 LNHDA, CDR2 SQIVND (reference sequence). V lost 6 bases and J lost 3, with 21 bases in between. The CDR3 has 17 residues. The CDR3 reads CASSLQLTSLNYNEQFF. CDR3 sequence (DNA): TGTGCCAGTAGCCTACAACTGACTTCGTTGAACTACAATGAGCAGTTCTTC.